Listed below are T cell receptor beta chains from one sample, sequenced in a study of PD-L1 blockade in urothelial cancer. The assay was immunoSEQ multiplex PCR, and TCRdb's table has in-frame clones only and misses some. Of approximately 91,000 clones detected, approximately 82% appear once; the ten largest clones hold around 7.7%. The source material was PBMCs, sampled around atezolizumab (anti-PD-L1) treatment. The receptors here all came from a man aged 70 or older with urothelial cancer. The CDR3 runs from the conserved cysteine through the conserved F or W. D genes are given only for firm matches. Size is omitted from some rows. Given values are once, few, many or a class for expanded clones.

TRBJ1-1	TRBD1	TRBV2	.	TGTGCCAGCAGTGGGGGACAGTTGAACACTGAAGCTTTCTTT	CASSGGQLNTEAFF
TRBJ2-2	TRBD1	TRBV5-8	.	TGTGCCAGCAGCTTGGGACAGGGGGACACCGGGGAGCTGTTTTTT	CASSLGQGDTGELFF
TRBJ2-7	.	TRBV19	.	TGTGCCAGTAGCCTCGGGCGGGGAAACGAGCAGTACTTC	CASSLGRGNEQYF
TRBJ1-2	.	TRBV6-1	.	TGTGCCAGCAGTGAGGGGGCAGGCCATGGCTACACCTTC	CASSEGAGHGYTF
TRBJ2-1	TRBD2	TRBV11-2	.	TGTGCCAGCAGCACCGGGGGGGGGATCTCCTACAATGAGCAGTTCTTC	CASSTGGGISYNEQFF
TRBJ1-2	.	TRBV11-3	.	TGTGCCAGCAGCTTAGGCCAGGGGTCCTATGGCTACACCTTC	CASSLGQGSYGYTF
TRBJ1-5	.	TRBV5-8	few	TGTGCCAGCAGCTCCAGACATCGCAATCAGCCCCAGCATTTT	CASSSRHRNQPQHF
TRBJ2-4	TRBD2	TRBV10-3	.	TGTGCCATCAGCGAACCACTAGCGGGAAAAGCCAAAAACATTCAGTACTTC	CAISEPLAGKAKNIQYF
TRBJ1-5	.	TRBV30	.	TGTGCCTGGAGTTTGACAGTGGGGCAGCCCCAGCATTTT	CAWSLTVGQPQHF
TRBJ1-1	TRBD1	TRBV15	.	TGTGCCACCAGCAGAGTAACAGGGGGCGTCACTGAAGCTTTCTTT	CATSRVTGGVTEAFF
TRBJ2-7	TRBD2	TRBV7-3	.	TGTGCCAGCAGCTCAGGCCCGGGGGGAGGCGAGCAGTACTTC	CASSSGPGGGEQYF
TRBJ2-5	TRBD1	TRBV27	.	TGTGCCAGCAGTCTAAGGACAGGGGAAGAGACCCAGTACTTC	CASSLRTGEETQYF
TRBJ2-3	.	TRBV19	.	TGTGCCAGTAAACCTTCTCAGAGCACAGATACGCAGTATTTT	CASKPSQSTDTQYF
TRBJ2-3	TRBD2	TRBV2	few	TGTGCCAGCAGTCCAAACGGGGGAGGGCCGTTAGATACGCAGTATTTT	CASSPNGGGPLDTQYF
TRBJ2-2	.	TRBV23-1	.	TGCGCCACCCCAATCGGCAGGGGACCCACCGGGGAGCTGTTTTTT	CATPIGRGPTGELFF
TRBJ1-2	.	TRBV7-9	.	TGTGCCAGCAGCGGTCGGGGGGGTGGCTACACCTTC	CASSGRGGGYTF
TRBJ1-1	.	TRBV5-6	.	TGTGCCAGCAGCTTGGCCGGGAACCTTGAAGCTTTCTTT	CASSLAGNLEAFF
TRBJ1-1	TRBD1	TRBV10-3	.	TGTGCCATCGGGACAGGGCTAACTGAAGCTTTCTTT	CAIGTGLTEAFF
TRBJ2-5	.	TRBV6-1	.	TGTGCCAGCAGGGCCCTATTTGGGGGGCAAGAGACCCAGTACTTC	CASRALFGGQETQYF
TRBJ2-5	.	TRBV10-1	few	TGCGCCAGCAGTGAGGGGAGCGGCCCCCGGGGAGAGACCCAGTACTTC	CASSEGSGPRGETQYF
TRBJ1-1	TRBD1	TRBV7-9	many	TGTGCCAGCAGCTTAGAGGACAGGGAAGCTTTCTTT	CASSLEDREAFF
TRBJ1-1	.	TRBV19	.	TGTGCCAGTAGTAAACAGCAGAACACTGAAGCTTTCTTT	CASSKQQNTEAFF
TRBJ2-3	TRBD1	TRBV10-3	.	TGTGCCATCAGTCCCGGACAGGGGGGCACAGATACGCAGTATTTT	CAISPGQGGTDTQYF
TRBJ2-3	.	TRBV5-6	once	TGTGCCAGCCGCCCGGGGATGGCGGGACGCACAGATACGCAGTATTTT	CASRPGMAGRTDTQYF
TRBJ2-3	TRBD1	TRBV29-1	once	TGCAGCGTTGGTTCCGGGACAGGCACAGATACGCAGTATTTT	CSVGSGTGTDTQYF
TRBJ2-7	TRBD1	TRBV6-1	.	TGTGCCAGCACCCCAACCTACAGGGGCTCCTACGAGCAGTACTTC	CASTPTYRGSYEQYF
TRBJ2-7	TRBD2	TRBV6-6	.	TGTGCCAGCAGTCCCCTCCACGTAGCGGGAGGAAGCGAGCAGTACTTC	CASSPLHVAGGSEQYF
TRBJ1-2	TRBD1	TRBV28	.	TGTGCCAGCAGTTTATGGCAGACAGGGCCTGGCTACACCTTC	CASSLWQTGPGYTF
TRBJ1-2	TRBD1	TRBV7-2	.	TGTGCCAGCAGCGAAATGGGACAGGGTTCCGGCTACACCTTC	CASSEMGQGSGYTF
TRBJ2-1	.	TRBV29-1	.	TGCAGCGCCCCGACAGTTGGCAATGAGCAGTTCTTC	CSAPTVGNEQFF
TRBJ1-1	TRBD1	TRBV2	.	TGTGCCAGCAGCAGACAGGGGAGAATCACTGAAGCTTTCTTT	CASSRQGRITEAFF
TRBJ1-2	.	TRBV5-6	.	TGTGCCAGCAGCTCAGACGCTAGGGGCTATGGCTACACCTTC	CASSSDARGYGYTF
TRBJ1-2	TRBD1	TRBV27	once	TGTGCCAGCAGGCGAATGGGGGACAGCTATGGCTACACCTTC	CASRRMGDSYGYTF
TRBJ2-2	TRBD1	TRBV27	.	TGTGCCAGCAGTTTAATCCGGGACAGGGGAACCGGGGAGCTGTTTTTT	CASSLIRDRGTGELFF
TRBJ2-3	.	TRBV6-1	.	TGTGCCAGCAGTTCTCCCTTCACAGATACGCAGTATTTT	CASSSPFTDTQYF
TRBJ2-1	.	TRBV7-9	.	TGTGCCAGCAGCTTAGTGGTAGACTACAATGAGCAGTTCTTC	CASSLVVDYNEQFF
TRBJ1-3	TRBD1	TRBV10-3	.	TGTGCCATCAGGGACAGGGACTCTGGAAACACCATATATTTT	CAIRDRDSGNTIYF
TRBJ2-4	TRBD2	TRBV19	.	TGTGCCAGTAGTATGGCTAGCGGGAGCCCCCGCGACATTCAGTACTTC	CASSMASGSPRDIQYF
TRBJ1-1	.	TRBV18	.	TGTGCCAGCTCACCTCGCGCCGTCGGTTGGGGCGGGGGGAACACTGAAGCTTTCTTT	CASSPRAVGWGGGNTEAFF
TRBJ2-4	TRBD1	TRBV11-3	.	TGTGCCAGCAGCTTAGGGACAGGGTTGGCCAAAAACATTCAGTACTTC	CASSLGTGLAKNIQYF
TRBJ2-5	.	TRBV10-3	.	TGTGCCATCAGTGAGTCGGGGACTTTCCAAGAGACCCAGTACTTC	CAISESGTFQETQYF
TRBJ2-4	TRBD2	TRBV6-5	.	TGTGCCAGCAGTCGGGAGGGGGGAAACATTCAGTACTTC	CASSREGGNIQYF
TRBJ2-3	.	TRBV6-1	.	TGTGCCAGCAGTGAATTCCCCGGACAAGCAGATACGCAGTATTTT	CASSEFPGQADTQYF
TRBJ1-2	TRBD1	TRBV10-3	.	TGTGCCATCAGCACGGGACAGGGGGACGGCTACACCTTC	CAISTGQGDGYTF
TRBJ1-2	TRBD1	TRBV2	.	TGTGCCAGCAGTGGACAGGGGGATGGCTACACCTTC	CASSGQGDGYTF
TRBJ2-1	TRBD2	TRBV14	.	TGTGCCAGCAGCCAAGGATGGAGCGGGGGGATGGATGAGCAGTTCTTC	CASSQGWSGGMDEQFF
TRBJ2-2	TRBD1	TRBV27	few	TGTGCCAGCAGCAGGGGACAGGGAGCCAGCGGGATTGTTAACACCGGGGAGCTGTTTTTT	CASSRGQGASGIVNTGELFF
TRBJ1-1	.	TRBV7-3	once	TGTGCCAGCAGCTTAGACTCAGACACTGAAGCTTTCTTT	CASSLDSDTEAFF
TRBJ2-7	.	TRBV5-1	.	TGCGCCAGCAGCCTGGAGGTAGCGTCTCACTACGAGCAGTACTTC	CASSLEVASHYEQYF
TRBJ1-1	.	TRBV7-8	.	TGTGCCAGCAGCCGAGGGGGTCGTCTAGACACTGAAGCTTTCTTT	CASSRGGRLDTEAFF
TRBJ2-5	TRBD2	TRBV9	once	TGTGCCAGCAGCGTGGGACTAGCGGGAGGGGTAGAGACCCAGTACTTC	CASSVGLAGGVETQYF
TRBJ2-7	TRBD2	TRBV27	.	TGTGCCAGCAGTTTATCTAGCGGGGGGGCCTACGAGCAGTACTTC	CASSLSSGGAYEQYF
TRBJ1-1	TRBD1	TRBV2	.	TGTGCCAGCAGAAAAGGACAGGGAAGGACTGAAGCTTTCTTT	CASRKGQGRTEAFF
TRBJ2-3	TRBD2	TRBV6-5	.	TGTGCCAGCAGACCGACTAGCGGAAGCACAGATACGCAGTATTTT	CASRPTSGSTDTQYF
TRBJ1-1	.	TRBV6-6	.	TGTGCCAGCAGTTACTCGTTGCTGGAGGACACTGAAGCTTTCTTT	CASSYSLLEDTEAFF